One sample yielded the 8 T cell receptor beta chains listed below, sequenced in a study of blood T cell repertoires in COVID-19 (dated by TCRdb to about 2020). The receptor library was made with the immunoSEQ multiplex PCR assay. Sourced from immuneACCESS, this table was stored by TCRdb with only in-frame sequences that have V and J called. A share of the clones is absent; for the studies checked, an unresolved V gene accounts for under half, and the remainder has no known explanation. This sample gives some 150,000 clones in total; roughly 90% of them show up just once. 3.9% of the sample is in the top ten clones. Material: peripheral blood. All receptors come from a woman aged 55-70 years who had recovered from COVID-19.

The chain carries TRBV6-1 and TRBJ1-2; no reliable D call. The CDR3 has 14 amino acids. Trimming took 0 bases from V and 0 from J, leaving 5 bases between them. Looked up from germline, CDR1 is MNHNS and CDR2 is SASEGT. CDR3 sequence (DNA): TGTGCCAGCAGTGAAGCAACTGCTAACTATGGCTACACCTTC. It specifies CASSEATANYGYTF.

Only a few counts were recorded for this clone. This chain links TRBV5-4 with TRBJ1-1; D is unclear. Germline-derived CDR1 and CDR2 are SGHNT and YYREEE (reference sequence). Trimming removed 2 bases at V and 3 bases at J, with 8 bases between. The CDR3 sequence is 13 residues long. The CDR3 DNA reads as TGTGCCAGCAGCTTCGGGGAGGACACTGAAGCTTTCTTT. Protein: CASSFGEDTEAFF.

This clone has a single count. The chain couples TRBV5-1 to TRBJ2-2; D ambiguous. The CDR3 runs 16 residues. Trimming shortened V by 3 bases and J by 5 bases, and 17 bases separated the two germline ends. The V gene's germline CDR1 is SGHRS and CDR2 YFSETQ. The CDR3: CASSSQAPHQTGELFF. The CDR3 bases are TGCGCCAGCAGCTCGCAGGCGCCCCACCAAACCGGGGAGCTGTTTTTT.

The V call is TRBV19, the J call TRBJ2-7; D might be TRBD2 (6 bases). Trimming removed 4 bases from V and 2 bases from J, with 15 bases in between. Germline CDR1 is LNHDA and CDR2 is SQIVND (reference sequence). The CDR3 runs to 15 residues. CDR3 bases: TGTGCCAGTAGTACGAGCGGGCCGGGACCCTACGAGCAGTACTTC. Translating gives CASSTSGPGPYEQYF.

The chain links TRBV30 to TRBJ2-1, with D tentatively TRBD2 (7 bases). V lost 3 bases and J 4 bases, leaving 19 bases between the germline ends. Germline CDR1 reads GTSNPN; CDR2 reads SVGIG (reference sequence). The CDR3 loop spans 16 amino acids. The CDR3 nucleotides read TGTGCCTGGAGCCGGTGGGGGGGGCCGTTGTACAATGAGCAGTTCTTC. Residues: CAWSRWGGPLYNEQFF.

This chain uses TRBV5-1 with TRBJ2-3; TRBD1 matches 9 bases. The germline gives CDR1 SGHRS, CDR2 YFSETQ. This CDR3 region has 14 residues. J was trimmed by 5 bases and V by 3 bases; bases with no gene match: 4. The DNA for the CDR3 is TGCGCCAGCAGCTCTCGGGACAGGGAAGATACGCAGTATTTT. This translates into CASSSRDREDTQYF.

The genes are TRBV19 and TRBJ1-6; D uncertain. This CDR3 is 15 amino acids long. Germline CDR1 LNHDA, CDR2 SQIVND (reference sequence). V lost 3 bases and J 7 bases, leaving 13 bases between the germline ends. In nucleotides, the CDR3 is TGTGCCAGTAGTATGATGGTGGAGGTAAATTCACCCCTCCACTTT. Amino acids: CASSMMVEVNSPLHF.

This chain uses TRBV4-1 with TRBJ2-5; possible D gene TRBD2, 6 bases. V gave up 2 bases and J gave up 1 base, with 14 bases separating them. The CDR3 runs to 16 residues. Per germline, CDR1 MGHRA and CDR2 YSYEKL. This CDR3 is CASSQLTGLSQETQYF. The CDR3 nucleotides are TGCGCCAGCAGCCAACTTACCGGACTAAGCCAAGAGACCCAGTACTTC.